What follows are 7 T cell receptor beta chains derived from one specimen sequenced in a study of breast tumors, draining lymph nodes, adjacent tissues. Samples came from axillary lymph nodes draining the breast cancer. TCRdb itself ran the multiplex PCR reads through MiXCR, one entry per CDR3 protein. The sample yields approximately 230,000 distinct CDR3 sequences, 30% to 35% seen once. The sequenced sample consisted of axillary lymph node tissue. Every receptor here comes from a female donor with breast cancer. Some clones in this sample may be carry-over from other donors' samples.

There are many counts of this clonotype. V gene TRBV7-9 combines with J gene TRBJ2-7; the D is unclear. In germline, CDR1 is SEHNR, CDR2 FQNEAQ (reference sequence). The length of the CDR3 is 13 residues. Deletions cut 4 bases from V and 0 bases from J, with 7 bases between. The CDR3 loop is CASSSVPSYEQYF. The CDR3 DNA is TGTGCCAGCAGCTCGGTACCCTCCTACGAGCAGTACTTC.

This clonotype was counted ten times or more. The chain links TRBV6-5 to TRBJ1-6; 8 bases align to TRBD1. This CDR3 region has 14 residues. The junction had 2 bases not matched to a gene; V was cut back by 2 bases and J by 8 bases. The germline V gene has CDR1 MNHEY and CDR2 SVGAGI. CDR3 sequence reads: CASSYVDRDSPLHF. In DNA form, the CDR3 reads TGTGCCAGCAGTTACGTGGACAGGGATTCACCCCTCCACTTT.

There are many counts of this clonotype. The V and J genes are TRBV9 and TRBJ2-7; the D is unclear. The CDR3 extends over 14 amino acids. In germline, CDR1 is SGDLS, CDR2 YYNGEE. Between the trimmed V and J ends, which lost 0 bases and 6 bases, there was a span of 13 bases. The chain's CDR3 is CASSVAPWTVEQYF. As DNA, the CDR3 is TGTGCCAGCAGCGTAGCTCCCTGGACGGTCGAGCAGTACTTC.

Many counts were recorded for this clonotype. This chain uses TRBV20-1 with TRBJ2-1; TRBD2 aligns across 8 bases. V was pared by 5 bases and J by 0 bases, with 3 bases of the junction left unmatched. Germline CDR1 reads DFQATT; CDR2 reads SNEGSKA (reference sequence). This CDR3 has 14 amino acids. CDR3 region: CSAWAGGSYNEQFF. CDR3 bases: TGCAGTGCTTGGGCGGGAGGCTCCTACAATGAGCAGTTCTTC.

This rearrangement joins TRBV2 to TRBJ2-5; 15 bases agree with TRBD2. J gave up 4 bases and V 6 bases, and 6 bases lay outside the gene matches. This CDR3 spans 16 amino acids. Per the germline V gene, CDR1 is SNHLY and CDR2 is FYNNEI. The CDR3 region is CASRGTSGGPLETQYF. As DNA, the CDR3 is TGTGCCAGCAGGGGGACTAGCGGGGGGCCATTAGAGACCCAGTACTTC.

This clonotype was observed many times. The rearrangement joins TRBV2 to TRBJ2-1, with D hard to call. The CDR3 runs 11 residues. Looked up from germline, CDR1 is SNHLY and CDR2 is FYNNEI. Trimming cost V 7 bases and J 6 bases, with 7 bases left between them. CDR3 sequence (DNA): TGTGCCAGCATGGTTTCCAATGAGCAGTTCTTC. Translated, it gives CASMVSNEQFF.

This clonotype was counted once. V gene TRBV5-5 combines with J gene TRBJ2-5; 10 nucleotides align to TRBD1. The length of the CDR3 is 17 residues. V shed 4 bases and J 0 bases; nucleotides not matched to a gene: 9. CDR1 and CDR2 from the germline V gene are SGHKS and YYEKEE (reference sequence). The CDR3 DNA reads TGTGCCAGCAGCGACTCTGGGACAGGGGTATACCAAGAGACCCAGTACTTC. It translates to CASSDSGTGVYQETQYF.